This T cell receptor beta chain was retrieved from a study of blood T cells in healthy people across ages. Study-level background: With template switching, about one barcoded beta molecule was captured per two T cells. Whole-study results and caveats: Older age went with lower TCR beta diversity per million T cells, in a roughly linear way.

Trimming removed 0 bases at V and 5 bases at J, with 10 bases between. The CDR3 loop spans 14 amino acids. CDR1 ENHRY and CDR2 SYGVKD come from the germline V gene. Primed by a sample-barcoded 5' primer and a J-beta primer mix, a second PCR proceeded for about 6 to 11 cycles. A template-switch adaptor that had 12 random nucleotides put a tag on each cDNA molecule. Using its own MiXCR run on the 5' RACE reads, TCRdb lists one record per CDR3 protein. This table holds about 1,500,000 distinct CDR3 sequences, 28% found once. Each of the donors had ten milliliters of peripheral blood drawn into EDTA-treated Vacutainer tubes. Details on this clonotype: Its target is not known.

This TCR was recovered from a woman in her twenties or thirties in good health. V is TRBV10-3 and J is TRBJ1-1; no clear D gene. What was sequenced was blood. The CDR3 loop reads CAISESLGRTEAFF. In DNA, the CDR3 is TGTGCCATCAGTGAGTCATTGGGGAGGACTGAAGCTTTCTTT.